Below, 13 T cell receptor beta chains from the same sample are listed, as sequenced in a study of OX40 agonist ivuxolimab in advanced cancers. The protocol was immunoSEQ multiplex PCR, while the TCRdb copy is restricted to in-frame clones and leaves out a portion. The sample contains some 21,000 clones, roughly 83% of which appear only once. The sequenced sample was CD4+ or CD8+ T cells sorted from blood, obtained in a trial of the OX40 agonist ivuxolimab. The source of these receptors is an adult with an advanced solid tumor such as melanoma, head and neck, liver or kidney cancer.

This clone was counted a single time. The chain joins TRBV5-6 to TRBJ2-1; a weak D match, TRBD2 (6 bases). Germline CDR1 is SGHDT and CDR2 is YYEEEE. The V gene lost 0 bases and the J gene lost 3 bases, with 10 bases spanning the gap. The CDR3 is 15 amino acids. This chain's CDR3 is CASSLVGGNYNEQFF. The CDR3 DNA reads as TGTGCCAGCAGCTTGGTAGGCGGGAACTACAATGAGCAGTTCTTC.

The CDR3 reads CASSDRLAGLAKNIQYF. DNA for the CDR3: TGTGCCAGCAGTGATCGACTAGCGGGACTAGCCAAAAACATTCAGTACTTC. The chain recombines TRBV2 with TRBJ2-4; 11 positions match TRBD2. This CDR3 has 17 residues. Germline-derived CDR1 and CDR2 are SNHLY and FYNNEI. V dropped 3 bases and J dropped 0; count of bases not matched to a gene: 4.

V gene TRBV11-3 combines with J gene TRBJ2-7, with 9 nucleotides matching TRBD2. Germline V gene sequence: CDR1 SGHNT, CDR2 YENEEA. Trimming removed 4 bases from V and 5 bases from J; junction bases left unmatched: 9. The CDR3 spans 15 residues. CDR3 in DNA: TGTGCCAGCAGCTCCCGGGCGGGAGGGTTCAACGAGCAGTACTTC. Residues: CASSSRAGGFNEQYF.

The chain has TRBV20-1 and TRBJ2-3; D is perhaps TRBD2 (6 bases). CDR1 is DFQATT and CDR2 is SNEGSKA in the germline V gene (reference sequence). V gave up 7 bases and J gave up 6 bases, with 11 bases separating them. CDR3 length: 11 residues. The CDR3 region is CSGPSADTQYF. CDR3 in DNA: TGCAGTGGCCCTAGCGCCGATACGCAGTATTTT.

This chain uses TRBV6-5 with TRBJ2-7; D remains ambiguous. CDR3 length: 14 amino acids. Deletions cut 6 bases from V and 5 bases from J, with 17 bases between. Germline V gives CDR1 MNHEY, CDR2 SVGAGI. The CDR3 bases are TGTGCCAGCAGGGCTTCCTGGACCCATAACGAGCAGTACTTC. Translated, it gives CASRASWTHNEQYF.

J is TRBJ2-7 and V is TRBV27, with D unclear. Germline assignment: CDR1 MNHEY and CDR2 SMNVEV (reference sequence). The V end lost 8 bases, the J end lost 8 bases, and 7 bases lay between the germline ends. This CDR3 is built from 9 residues. This CDR3 reads CASGPKQYF. CDR3 nucleotides: TGTGCCAGCGGCCCCAAGCAGTACTTC.

The genes are TRBV5-6 and TRBJ2-3, with 9 bases that match TRBD2. The CDR3 has 16 residues. The trim removed 0 bases at V and 4 bases at J, leaving 6 bases unmatched. The germline gives CDR1 SGHDT, CDR2 YYEEEE. CDR3 in DNA: TGTGCCAGCAGCTTGGGGGCGGGAGGGCCGTCAGATACGCAGTATTTT. Its translation: CASSLGAGGPSDTQYF.

The chain combines TRBV6-5 with TRBJ1-1; D remains ambiguous. The V gene's germline CDR1 is MNHEY and CDR2 SVGAGI. The V gene lost 3 bases and the J gene lost 4 bases, with 12 bases spanning the gap. The CDR3 runs 14 residues. CDR3 protein: CASSYGSGTTEAFF. The CDR3 DNA reads as TGTGCCAGCAGTTATGGGTCGGGTACCACTGAAGCTTTCTTT.

V and J are TRBV2 and TRBJ1-2; unclear D gene. The germline CDR1 and CDR2 sequences are SNHLY and FYNNEI. The CDR3 has 12 amino acids. The germline V and J ends were trimmed by 7 bases and 4 bases, with 10 bases remaining between them. The CDR3 nucleotides read TGTGCCAGCATCGGATACGGCTATGGCTACACCTTC. It is translated as CASIGYGYGYTF. Full variable domain (remainder filled in from reference TRBV2 and TRBJ1-2): EPEVTQTPSHQVTQMGQEVILRCVPISNHLYFYWYRQILGQKVEFLVSFYNNEISEKSEIFDDQFSVERPDGSNFTLKIRSTKLEDSAMYFCASIGYGYGYTFGSGTRLTVV.

J is TRBJ1-1 and V is TRBV15; D unclear. CDR1 is LNHNV and CDR2 is YYDKDF in the germline V gene (reference sequence). The V gene lost 0 bases and the J gene lost 5 bases, with 7 bases spanning the gap. The CDR3 contains 13 residues. CDR3 nucleotides: TGTGCCACCAGCAGAGAAAAGGGTACTGAAGCTTTCTTT. Its protein product is CATSREKGTEAFF. The full variable domain, completed using reference TRBV15 and TRBJ1-1, is DAMVIQNPRYQVTQFGKPVTLSCSQTLNHNVMYWYQQKSSQAPKLLFHYYDKDFNNEADTPDNFQSRRPNTSFCFLDIRSPGLGDTAMYLCATSREKGTEAFFGQGTRLTVV.

The V and J genes are TRBV7-8 and TRBJ1-1, with D unresolved. The germline V gene encodes CDR1 SGHVS and CDR2 FQNEAQ. The CDR3 totals 15 residues. V dropped 5 bases and J dropped 5 bases, with 18 bases sitting between them. CDR3 sequence: CASSPTSRGRTEAFF. CDR3 bases: TGTGCCAGCAGCCCAACCTCACGAGGGAGGACTGAAGCTTTCTTT.

This clone has only one observation. The chain uses TRBV7-3 and TRBJ2-5; D might be TRBD1 or TRBD2, each matching 6 bases. Germline V gene sequence: CDR1 SGHTA, CDR2 FQGTGA. V lost 3 bases, J lost 5 bases, and 19 bases lay in between. There are 16 residues in the CDR3. The CDR3 spells CASSFYGGQDRETQYF. CDR3 DNA: TGTGCCAGCAGCTTTTATGGGGGGCAGGATCGGGAGACCCAGTACTTC.

This clone has a count of ten or more. V gene TRBV5-1 combines with J gene TRBJ2-5; maybe TRBD1 (6 bases). The CDR3 runs to 15 residues. The germline V gene encodes CDR1 SGHRS and CDR2 YFSETQ. The V end was cut by 4 bases, the J end by 5 bases, with 18 bases between. As DNA, the CDR3 is TGCGCCAGCAGCCCCGGGACACATCGGTCGGAGACCCAGTACTTC. This translates into CASSPGTHRSETQYF.